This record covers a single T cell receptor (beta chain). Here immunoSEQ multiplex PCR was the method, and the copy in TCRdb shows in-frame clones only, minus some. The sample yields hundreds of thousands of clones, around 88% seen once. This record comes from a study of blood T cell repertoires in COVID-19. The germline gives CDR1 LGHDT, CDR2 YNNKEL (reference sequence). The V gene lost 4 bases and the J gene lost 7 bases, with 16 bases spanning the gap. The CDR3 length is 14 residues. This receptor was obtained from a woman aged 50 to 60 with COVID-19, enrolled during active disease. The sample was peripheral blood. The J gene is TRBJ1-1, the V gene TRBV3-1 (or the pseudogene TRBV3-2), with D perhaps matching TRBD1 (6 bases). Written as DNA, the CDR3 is TGTGCCAGCAGCCCGTCTACAGGGAGGGTTGAAGCTTTCTTT. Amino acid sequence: CASSPSTGRVEAFF.